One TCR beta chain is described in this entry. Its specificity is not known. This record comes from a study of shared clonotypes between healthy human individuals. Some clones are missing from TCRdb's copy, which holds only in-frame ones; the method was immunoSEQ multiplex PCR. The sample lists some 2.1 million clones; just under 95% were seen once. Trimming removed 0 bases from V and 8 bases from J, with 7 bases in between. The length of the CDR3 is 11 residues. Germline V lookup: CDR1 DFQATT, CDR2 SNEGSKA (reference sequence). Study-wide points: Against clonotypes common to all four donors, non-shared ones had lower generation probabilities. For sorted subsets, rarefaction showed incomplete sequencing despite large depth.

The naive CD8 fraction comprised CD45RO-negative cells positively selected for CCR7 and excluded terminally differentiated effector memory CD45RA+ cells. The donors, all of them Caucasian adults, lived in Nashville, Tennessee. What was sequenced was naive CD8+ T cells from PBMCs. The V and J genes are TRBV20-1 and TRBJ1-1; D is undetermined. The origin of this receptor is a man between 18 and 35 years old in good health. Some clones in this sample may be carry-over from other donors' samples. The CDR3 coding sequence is TGCAGTGCTAGAGAGGCGAAGGAAGCTTTCTTT. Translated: CSAREAKEAFF.